Below are 12 T cell receptor beta chains sequenced from a single sample in a study of cytomegalovirus exposure and HLA in healthy donors. PCR used 60 Vbeta primers and 13 Jbeta primers. Sequencing used immunoSEQ multiplex PCR; TCRdb keeps in-frame clones, though not all of them. The data show approximately 170,000 clones, with about 80% seen just once and roughly 1.6% held by the top ten. Sequencing was performed on PBMCs. These receptors all stem from a man aged 35 to 55 in good health and CMV-seronegative.

The chain carries TRBV7-2 and TRBJ2-7; TRBD1 agrees at 10 bases. The junction had 6 bases not matched to a gene; V was cut back by 4 bases and J by 6 bases. CDR3 length: 14 amino acids. Germline CDR1 and CDR2: SGHTA and FQGNSA. The CDR3 DNA reads TGTGCCAGCAGCTACCGGGACAGGGGATTCGAGCAGTACTTC. It encodes CASSYRDRGFEQYF.

The chain recombines TRBV7-8 with TRBJ1-5; possible D gene TRBD1, 5 bases. Deletions cut 7 bases from V and 1 base from J, with 11 bases between. The CDR3 is 14 amino acids. Germline assignment: CDR1 SGHVS and CDR2 FQNEAQ. CDR3 loop: CASNPRQSNQPQHF. CDR3 coding DNA: TGTGCCAGCAATCCTAGACAGAGCAATCAGCCCCAGCATTTT.

V and J are TRBV9 and TRBJ2-6; 9 bases line up with TRBD1. V was pared by 6 bases and J by 0 bases, with 10 bases of the junction left unmatched. The CDR3 is 18 residues long. CDR1 and CDR2 from the germline V gene are SGDLS and YYNGEE. CDR3 region: CASTYRDRATSGANVLTF. The CDR3 bases are TGTGCCAGCACCTACCGGGACAGGGCCACCTCTGGGGCCAACGTCCTGACTTTC.

About this clone itself: Different DNA sequences within this sample yield the same CDR3. The chain joins TRBV30 to TRBJ1-5; 7 bases fit TRBD1. The CDR3 sequence is 13 residues long. Germline V gives CDR1 GTSNPN, CDR2 SVGIG (reference sequence). J lost 4 bases, V lost 0 bases, and 0 bases had no gene match. The CDR3 region is CAWSVQGNQPQHF. As DNA, the CDR3 is TGTGCCTGGAGTGTACAGGGGAATCAGCCCCAGCATTTT.

The gene calls are TRBV7-3 and TRBJ2-2; 10 nucleotides align to TRBD2. CDR1 is SGHTA and CDR2 is FQGTGA in the germline V gene. V shed 4 bases, J shed 5 bases, and the junction held 10 bases outside the gene matches. The CDR3 loop spans 17 amino acids. The CDR3 DNA reads as TGTGCCAGCAGCTCCTCCCGACTAGCGGGCCAAACCGGGGAGCTGTTTTTT. It codes for CASSSSRLAGQTGELFF.

This clone was seen more than once but under ten times. V and J are TRBV7-7 and TRBJ2-2; TRBD2 matches 11 bases. Germline trimming cut 5 bases from V and 4 bases from J; bases unmatched to any gene: 3. Germline assignment: CDR1 SSHAT and CDR2 FNYEAQ (reference sequence). This CDR3 spans 15 amino acids. The CDR3 sequence: CASSRTSGSTGELFF. The CDR3 nucleotides read TGTGCCAGCAGCCGAACTAGCGGGAGCACCGGGGAGCTGTTTTTT.

The chain recombines TRBV2 with TRBJ2-7, with TRBD2 identical over 10 bases. The CDR3 runs to 13 residues. Trimming cost V 6 bases and J 3 bases; bases outside gene matches: 2. Germline V lookup: CDR1 SNHLY, CDR2 FYNNEI. Here the CDR3 reads CASRRTSGYEQYF. CDR3 sequence (DNA): TGTGCCAGCAGGCGGACTAGCGGCTACGAGCAGTACTTC.

This clone was found once. The rearrangement joins TRBV6-6 to TRBJ2-3, with 11 bases fitting TRBD2. Germline-derived CDR1 and CDR2 are MNHNY and SVGAGI (reference sequence). V lost 8 bases and J lost 8; bases outside the gene matches: 3. This CDR3 spans 12 amino acids. The CDR3 coding sequence is TGTGCCAGCGTGGGACTAGCGGTTACGCAGTATTTT. It translates to CASVGLAVTQYF.

The V and J genes are TRBV4-1 and TRBJ1-1; a possible D gene is TRBD1 (5 bases). The germline gives CDR1 MGHRA, CDR2 YSYEKL. This CDR3 has 15 amino acids. V was shortened by 5 bases and J by 4 bases, with 17 bases between the two germline ends. CDR3 sequence (DNA): TGCGCCAGCAGCGGCCAGGGCAGCTTGGGCACTGAAGCTTTCTTT. Translating gives CASSGQGSLGTEAFF.

The CDR3 coding sequence is TGTGCCAGTAGTATCCATCAAGCCGGCACAGATACGCAGTATTTT. Translating it yields CASSIHQAGTDTQYF. V is TRBV19 and J is TRBJ2-3; D ambiguous. The CDR3 has 15 amino acids. Trimming cost V 3 bases and J 1 base, with 11 bases left between them. Germline CDR1 is LNHDA and CDR2 is SQIVND (reference sequence).

The chain employs TRBV2 and TRBJ2-2; TRBD2 aligns across 8 bases. This CDR3 region has 16 residues. V trimming: 0 bases; J trimming: 4 bases; junction bases outside the gene matches: 4. Germline assignment: CDR1 SNHLY and CDR2 FYNNEI. This chain's CDR3 is CASSEAGGTSTGELFF. The CDR3 bases are TGTGCCAGCAGTGAAGCTGGCGGGACTAGCACCGGGGAGCTGTTTTTT.

This sequence joins TRBV9 and TRBJ1-2; 12 bases map to TRBD1. The CDR3 consists of 16 residues. The germline V gene has CDR1 SGDLS and CDR2 YYNGEE. Trimming took 6 bases from V and 7 from J; bases not matched to a gene: 13. The CDR3 nucleotides read TGTGCCAGCACTCTTGATCCGGGACAGGGGGCCGTTGGCTACACCTTC. It specifies CASTLDPGQGAVGYTF. Full variable domain (missing parts from reference TRBV9 and TRBJ1-2): DSGVTQTPKHLITATGQRVTLRCSPRSGDLSVYWYQQSLDQGLQFLIQYYNGEERAKGNILERFSAQQFPDLHSELNLSSLELGDSALYFCASTLDPGQGAVGYTFGSGTRLTVV.